This record concerns one TCR beta chain sequence. Its antigen is not yet known. No qualities accompany the bases; no much larger clone lies one base away. The data derive from a study of shared clonotypes between healthy human individuals (dated by TCRdb to 2018 to 2020). A note on the overall study: Three men and two women, aged 18 to 49 years, made up the cohort. Libraries were prepared and TCR repertoires were sequenced by different laboratories using diverse techniques, in order to increase sequencing depth and limit assay-specific biases. The study deeply sequenced blood TCR repertoires of roughly five healthy adults to estimate repertoire size and the extent of clonotype sharing between individuals. For each donor, CD4 naive and CD4 memory were each run on three plates, CD8 naive on two plates, and CD8 memory on one plate. Each donor's leukapheresis produced roughly between roughly 0.85 and 9.5 billion PBMCs.

Using the deep immunoSEQ assay, TCR CDR3 regions were amplified from genomic DNA by multiplex PCR. Genomic DNA extracted from each cell subset was distributed evenly over all wells of several immunoSEQ 96-well plates, and each plate served as one replicate. For sorted subsets, about 200 ng genomic DNA, equal to tens of thousands of T cell genomes, was loaded into each replicate PCR. The purified libraries were quantified using a Qubit 3.0 fluorometer, sized with a Bioanalyzer 2100, and then quantified again using the KAPA Library Quantification kit. A separate single-read 150-cycle Illumina NextSeq 550 flow cell was used to sequence each immunoSEQ 96-well plate. The study's processing was this. Because only junctional sequences without quality scores were contained in the immunoSEQ output, filtering matching that applied to full-length reads could not be performed. To assign V/J genes and CDR3, sequences were annotated using PyIR, a Python wrapper for IgBLAST v1.9, with IMGT germline references. Reads were removed for weak V/J assignments (E-value above 1e-6), missing CDR3, stop codons, out-of-frame junctions, or ambiguous translated residues. V3J clonotypes were defined by identical inferred V gene, J gene, and CDR3 amino acid sequence. To compute the percentage overlap between repertoires, the number of shared unique clonotypes was divided by the size of the smaller repertoire. Three approaches were used to assess repertoire richness: RTK rarefaction, the Chao1 estimator, and Recon v2.1 estimates of unobserved clonotypes. OLGA was used to compute generation probabilities for all TCRbeta clonotypes that the gDNA method yielded from a handful of donors. TCRdb took over this immuneACCESS table, retaining in-frame rearrangements with V and J assigned. Such tables are incomplete; in checked studies, under half of the missing clones stem from an unresolved V gene, and the remainder is unexplained. The V and J calls and clone size were taken over from that table, and D and trimming were inferred from the DNA. In this sample the table shows about 600,000 clones, 97% of which occur a single time. Around 0.058% of the sample is taken by the ten largest.

Here is what the overall study found, with its caveats: Even with the large sequencing depth, rarefaction of the sorted-subset datasets indicated that sequencing was incomplete. Because the study included a small number of donors, the genetic and exposure-history diversity represented was limited. Sampling was limited to blood, and TCR repertoires in tissue likely differ from TCR repertoires in blood. Higher generation probabilities were observed for clonotypes shared by all four sorted-subset donors than for non-shared clonotypes. When a few donors were compared, the shared fraction of clonotypes was about 5.4% for naive CD4, over 3% for naive CD8, more than 2% for memory CD4, and less than 0.5% for memory CD8. Naive subsets generally had larger estimated clonotype richness than memory subsets. Pairwise subsampling indicated that sequencing depth was expected to affect the degree of clonotype sharing among donors.

The donors were healthy, HIV-negative adults with no recently reported acute infections or vaccinations. All donors were Caucasian adults living in Nashville, Tennessee, USA. Magnetic negative selection was used to enrich CD4+ T cells, after which naive cells were positively selected on CD45RA and the negative fraction became the memory subset. After blood collection by leukapheresis, PBMCs were isolated using Ficoll-Histopaque density gradient centrifugation and then cryopreserved in the vapor phase of liquid nitrogen. Analytical flow cytometry was used to check the purity and quantity of each magnetically sorted T cell population. From each sorted fraction, genomic DNA was isolated and quantified by UV absorbance on a Nanodrop 2000c. V is pruned by 5 bases and J by 9 bases, leaving 13 bases of the junction without a gene match. The CDR3 runs 15 residues from the cysteine to the phenylalanine. Only the CDR3 part of the read is kept: 45 bases, read in frame from the first base. CDR1 SGDLS and CDR2 YYNGEE are derived from the germline V gene.

The chain is assembled from TRBV9 and TRBJ1-4, and TRBD1 aligns with 7 junction nucleotides. This TCR was sampled from a woman aged 25 to 39 in good health. The sequencing input was naive CD4+ T cells sorted from blood. The cell subset or site label, read with the paper, signifies: CD45RA+ positively selected. The CDR3 reads CASRTPTGSSKKLFF. The nucleotide sequence is given as TGTGCCAGCAGAACCCCGACAGGGAGCTCCAAAAAACTGTTTTTT.